Below, 8 T cell receptor beta chains from the same sample are listed, as sequenced in a study of response to subunit inactivated influenza vaccine. TCRdb re-derived calls from the RT-PCR reads in MiXCR, one entry per CDR3 protein. Here the sample spans 600,000 to 700,000 distinct CDR3 sequences, 14% being singletons. The sequenced sample was PBMCs from blood, obtained 14 days before vaccination. The receptors derive from a man aged 45-65 years who received an inactivated influenza vaccine.

This clonotype came up once. V is TRBV28 and J is TRBJ2-7; 8 bases agree with TRBD1. The CDR3 has 16 amino acids. Germline assignment: CDR1 MDHEN and CDR2 SYDVKM. After removal of 3 bases from V and 2 bases from J, the junction contained 9 bases not matched to a gene. In nucleotides, the CDR3 is TGTGCCAGCAGTTTGGACCCGAGACAGGGGACCTACGAGCAGTACTTC. It yields the protein CASSLDPRQGTYEQYF.

This chain joins TRBV5-1 and TRBJ2-3, with no clear D. V was cut by 0 bases and J by 2 bases, with 7 bases left in between. The CDR3 is 14 residues long. The germline V gene has CDR1 SGHRS and CDR2 YFSETQ. CDR3 DNA sequence: TGCGCCAGCAGCTTGGCTAGAAACACAGATACGCAGTATTTT. It yields the protein CASSLARNTDTQYF.

This clonotype was counted between two and nine times. Written as DNA, the CDR3 is TGTGCCAGCAGCCCCGACAGGGAAGGTAATACGCAGTATTTT. Translating gives CASSPDREGNTQYF. V usage is TRBV12-3 or TRBV12-4 and J usage is TRBJ2-3, with 7 bases that match TRBD1. The length of the CDR3 is 14 residues. Unmatched junction bases numbered 10, after V lost 6 bases and J lost 7 bases.

In its sample, this clonotype was seen many times. This chain links TRBV29-1 with TRBJ1-2, with D unclear. CDR1 and CDR2 (germline): SQVTM, ANQGSEA. The CDR3 sequence is 12 residues long. Trimming stripped 4 bases from V and 0 bases from J, with 6 bases between. CDR3 coding DNA: TGCAGCGTTGTGACAACTAACTATGGCTACACCTTC. Amino acids: CSVVTTNYGYTF.

The sample holds many counts of this clonotype. The chain joins TRBV29-1 to TRBJ1-2; D gene unclear. Germline V gives CDR1 SQVTM, CDR2 ANQGSEA. The CDR3 covers 11 residues. Between the trimmed V and J ends, which lost 1 base and 6 bases, there was a span of 6 bases. CDR3 sequence reads: CSVEGVDGYTF. In DNA form, the CDR3 reads TGCAGCGTTGAAGGAGTTGATGGCTACACCTTC. Combining the CDR3 with reference TRBV29-1 and TRBJ1-2 gives the whole variable domain SAVISQKPSRDICQRGTSLTIQCQVDSQVTMMFWYRQQPGQSLTLIATANQGSEATYESGFVIDKFPISRPNLTFSTLTVSNMSPEDSSIYLCSVEGVDGYTFGSGTRLTVV.

This clonotype was seen a handful of times. The V and J genes are TRBV6-1 and TRBJ2-7, with a weak D call TRBD2 (6 bases). Germline V lookup: CDR1 MNHNS, CDR2 SASEGT. With 8 bases removed from V and 3 bases from J, the gap between germline ends came to 14 bases. The CDR3 is made up of 13 amino acids. CDR3 in amino acids: CASPLTSRYEQYF. The CDR3 bases are TGTGCCAGCCCCCTTACTAGCCGCTACGAGCAGTACTTC.

The chain is built from TRBV5-5 and TRBJ2-7; TRBD1 agrees at 12 bases. Germline V gene sequence: CDR1 SGHKS, CDR2 YYEKEE (reference sequence). The V and J ends lost 3 bases and 6 bases, in that order; junction bases with no gene match: 4. The CDR3 extends over 14 amino acids. This chain's CDR3 is CASSYRDRGLEQYF. For the CDR3, the DNA is TGTGCCAGCAGCTACCGGGACAGGGGGCTCGAGCAGTACTTC.

This clonotype has a count of ten or more. The chain is built from TRBV4-3 and TRBJ1-5; 7 bases are shared with TRBD1. V lost 1 base and J lost 4; bases outside the gene matches: 4. This CDR3 comprises 15 residues. Germline V CDR1 and CDR2: LGHNA, YSLEER. The CDR3, as DNA: TGCGCCAGCAGCCAAGTCTCAGGGGGGAATCAGCCCCAGCATTTT. Encoded protein: CASSQVSGGNQPQHF.